The next 10 T cell receptor beta chains were all read from a single sample in a study of blood T cell repertoires in COVID-19. The table came from immunoSEQ multiplex PCR; TCRdb's copy has only in-frame clones and leaves some out. The sample comprises roughly 87,000 clones, around 85% of which are singletons, and approximately 3% rests with the top ten. Sequencing was done on a sample of peripheral blood. The receptors were gathered from an elderly woman with COVID-19, enrolled during active disease.

This rearrangement joins TRBV15 to TRBJ2-1; 9 positions match TRBD2. The length of the CDR3 is 14 residues. J gave up 5 bases and V 8 bases, and 7 bases lay outside the gene matches. The germline V gene encodes CDR1 LNHNV and CDR2 YYDKDF (reference sequence). CDR3 nucleotides: TGTGCCACCGGCGGGACTAGCTTTCACAATGAGCAGTTCTTC. Translation: CATGGTSFHNEQFF.

The chain links TRBV5-1 to TRBJ2-7, with a weak D call TRBD2 (5 bases). Per germline, CDR1 SGHRS and CDR2 YFSETQ. Trimming stripped 4 bases from V and 0 bases from J, with 17 bases between. The CDR3 consists of 16 residues. The CDR3 spells CASSLAVGSSSYEQYF. In DNA, the CDR3 is TGCGCCAGCAGCCTAGCTGTAGGGTCCAGCTCCTACGAGCAGTACTTC.

V is TRBV6-5 and J is TRBJ2-5; D possibly corresponds to TRBD1 (5 bases). Looked up from germline, CDR1 is MNHEY and CDR2 is SVGAGI. The CDR3 has 14 residues. With 6 bases removed from V and 1 base from J, the gap between germline ends came to 12 bases. CDR3: CASSVWGSQETQYF. CDR3 nucleotide sequence: TGTGCCAGCAGCGTTTGGGGCAGCCAAGAGACCCAGTACTTC.

This clone has a single count. The rearrangement uses TRBV18 and TRBJ2-1, with 14 positions matching TRBD2. Looked up from germline, CDR1 is KGHSH and CDR2 is LQKENI. The CDR3 is 16 amino acids. V lost 5 bases to trimming and J lost 3 bases; unmatched junction nucleotides: 3. In nucleotides, the CDR3 is TGTGCCAGCTCAAGAGGGACTAGCGGGAGCTACAATGAGCAGTTCTTC. Translation: CASSRGTSGSYNEQFF.

The genes are TRBV12-3 or TRBV12-4 and TRBJ1-1; D gene ambiguous. The CDR3 is 13 residues long. V lost 8 bases and J 1 base, leaving 11 bases between the germline ends. The CDR3 spells CASVATGNTEAFF. In nucleotides, the CDR3 is TGTGCCAGCGTAGCGACGGGGAACACTGAAGCTTTCTTT.

The chain has TRBV12-3 or TRBV12-4 and TRBJ2-2; D remains unclear. V lost 7 bases and J lost 3, with 6 bases in between. This CDR3 region has 12 residues. The CDR3 spells CASTPYTGELFF. DNA for the CDR3: TGTGCCAGCACCCCTTACACCGGGGAGCTGTTTTTT.

The chain joins TRBV5-1 to TRBJ2-1, with 7 positions matching TRBD1. The germline CDR1 and CDR2 sequences are SGHRS and YFSETQ. The trim removed 0 bases at V and 14 bases at J, leaving 8 bases unmatched. The CDR3 runs to 13 residues. DNA of the CDR3: TGCGCCAGCAGCTTGGAATCGACAGGGCCAAAGTTCTTC. Translated, it gives CASSLESTGPKFF.

The chain links TRBV11-2 to TRBJ2-1, with 12 positions matching TRBD2. CDR1 and CDR2 from the germline V gene are SGHAT and FQNNGV. J was trimmed by 6 bases and V by 5 bases; bases with no gene match: 14. This CDR3 comprises 18 residues. For the CDR3, the DNA is TGTGCCAGCAGCCCATATTGGGCACCGGGACTAGCGGGCAATGAGCAGTTCTTC. Its translation: CASSPYWAPGLAGNEQFF.

The rearrangement joins TRBV5-5 to TRBJ1-1, with unresolved D. V lost 0 bases and J lost 5, with 8 bases in between. Germline V gene lookup returns CDR1 SGHKS and CDR2 YYEKEE (reference sequence). This CDR3 has 13 amino acids. The chain's CDR3 is CASSLAGETEAFF. The DNA for the CDR3 is TGTGCCAGCAGCTTGGCCGGGGAGACTGAAGCTTTCTTT.

The chain joins TRBV19 to TRBJ2-5; 9 nucleotides match TRBD1. Germline CDR1 and CDR2: LNHDA and SQIVND (reference sequence). CDR3 length: 14 amino acids. The junction had 6 bases not matched to a gene; V was cut back by 6 bases and J by 4 bases. The CDR3 coding sequence is TGTGCCAGTAGGAGGACAGGGGTCGCAGAGACCCAGTACTTC. Translating it yields CASRRTGVAETQYF.